This entry features one T cell receptor (beta chain) sequence. These data come from a study of shared clonotypes between healthy human individuals. The CDR3 is 13 amino acids. CDR1 and CDR2 (germline): SGDLS, YYNGEE. J lost 7 bases, V lost 3 bases, and 4 bases had no gene match. HIV-negative, healthy adults without recent acute infections or vaccinations were the donors. Libraries were prepared by immunoSEQ multiplex PCR; TCRdb keeps only in-frame clonotypes and omits some of them. The sample shows around 2,000,000 clones, 90% to 95% of them seen only once. The genes are TRBV9 and TRBJ1-2; 9 bases are shared with TRBD1. The receptor comes from a man aged 18 to 30 in good health. Material: naive CD4+ T cells sorted from blood. The subset is: CD45RA+ positively selected. In nucleotides, the CDR3 is TGTGCCAGCAGCGGCAGGACAGGGGTTGGCTACACCTTC. It codes for CASSGRTGVGYTF.